Shown below are 16 T cell receptor beta chains from a single sample sequenced in a study of cytomegalovirus exposure and HLA in healthy donors. In the PCR, 60 Vbeta and 13 Jbeta primers were used. Produced via immunoSEQ multiplex PCR; TCRdb's table is partial and in-frame only. The data hold roughly 98,000 clones, with roughly 58% observed a single time. What was sequenced was PBMCs. Receptors originate from a woman in her 30s in good health and CMV-seropositive.

Comments on this clone: An end of the junction does not agree with germline; a read error may underlie this. V is TRBV5-1 and J is TRBJ1-2; D remains ambiguous. The germline V gene encodes CDR1 SGHRS and CDR2 YFSETQ. This CDR3 is built from 13 residues. CDR3 nucleotide sequence: TGCGCCAGCAGCTTGGGAGTGAACTATGGCTACCCCTTC. This codes for CASSLGVNYGYPF.

The chain is built from TRBV5-1 and TRBJ2-3; 10 nucleotides agree with TRBD1. The V gene end was trimmed by 4 bases and the J gene end by 8 bases; junction bases not matched to a gene: 10. The CDR3 loop spans 15 amino acids. Per the germline V gene, CDR1 is SGHRS and CDR2 is YFSETQ. Here the CDR3 DNA reads TGCGCCAGCAGCCCGGGACAGGGGAAAAGTGGTACGCAGTATTTT. This encodes CASSPGQGKSGTQYF.

The chain joins TRBV18 to TRBJ1-3; 10 bases are a match to TRBD1. The germline CDR1 and CDR2 sequences are KGHSH and LQKENI. CDR3 length: 16 residues. After removal of 5 bases from V and 3 bases from J, the junction contained 7 bases not matched to a gene. CDR3 protein: CASSTRQGASGNTIYF. The CDR3 bases are TGTGCCAGCTCAACGAGACAGGGGGCTAGTGGAAACACCATATATTTT.

This clone was detected a few times. The gene calls are TRBV18 and TRBJ1-6, with TRBD1 matching over 10 bases. V dropped 3 bases and J dropped 9; count of bases not matched to a gene: 2. The CDR3 loop spans 14 amino acids. Per the germline V gene, CDR1 is KGHSH and CDR2 is LQKENI. The CDR3 region has the DNA TGTGCCAGCTCACCGGACAGGGGGTTTTCACCCCTCCACTTT. It translates to CASSPDRGFSPLHF.

V usage is TRBV27 and J usage is TRBJ1-5; TRBD1 might be the D (6 bases). Germline CDR1 is MNHEY and CDR2 is SMNVEV (reference sequence). V gave up 8 bases and J gave up 0 bases, with 17 bases separating them. The CDR3 is 16 residues long. Here the CDR3 reads CASGGWGGSSNQPQHF. The CDR3 DNA is TGTGCCAGCGGCGGGTGGGGGGGCAGTAGCAATCAGCCCCAGCATTTT.

The chain joins TRBV12-5 to TRBJ2-5; 11 positions match TRBD1. The V segment lost 6 bases and the J segment 3 bases; nucleotides outside the gene matches: 9. This CDR3 contains 16 residues. CDR1 is LGHNT, CDR2 FRNRAP, per germline. The CDR3 DNA reads as TGTGCTAGTGGCCCCCGTAGGGGACAGGGGGAAGAGACCCAGTACTTC. It yields the protein CASGPRRGQGEETQYF.

The chain recombines TRBV9 with TRBJ1-5; 10 nucleotides agree with TRBD1. V gave up 2 bases and J gave up 5 bases; unmatched junction bases: 1. Germline CDR1 SGDLS, CDR2 YYNGEE. This CDR3 has 14 residues. The CDR3 DNA sequence: TGTGCCAGCAGCGTTGGGACAGGGGATCAGCCCCAGCATTTT. Protein product: CASSVGTGDQPQHF.

This clone appeared once. The chain combines TRBV19 with TRBJ2-2; D may be TRBD1 (6 bases). CDR3 length: 13 amino acids. Looked up from germline, CDR1 is LNHDA and CDR2 is SQIVND (reference sequence). The V end was cut by 9 bases, the J end by 5 bases, with 13 bases between. As DNA, the CDR3 is TGTGCCAGCGCACAGGGAGTTACCGGGGAGCTGTTTTTT. Amino acids: CASAQGVTGELFF.

The chain employs TRBV6-1 and TRBJ2-1; D gene ambiguous. Germline V lookup: CDR1 MNHNS, CDR2 SASEGT. The CDR3 is made up of 15 amino acids. Trimming took 6 bases from V and 0 from J, leaving 12 bases between them. DNA for the CDR3: TGTGCCAGCAGATTGGGCATCGGCTCCTACAATGAGCAGTTCTTC. Protein: CASRLGIGSYNEQFF.

The chain is built from TRBV7-8 and TRBJ2-3, with 12 bases matching TRBD2. CDR1 is SGHVS, CDR2 FQNEAQ, per germline. The CDR3 length is 17 residues. V trimming: 7 bases; J trimming: 3 bases; junction bases outside the gene matches: 11. CDR3 region: CASNVQRTSGVTDTQYF. The CDR3 bases are TGTGCCAGCAACGTTCAAAGGACTAGCGGGGTGACAGATACGCAGTATTTT.

The rearrangement joins TRBV4-2 to TRBJ1-4, with 8 bases fitting TRBD1. CDR1 LGHNA and CDR2 YNFKEQ come from the germline V gene. The ends lost 8 bases at V and 5 bases at J; junction bases unmatched: 4. The CDR3 length is 13 residues. CDR3 protein: CASGRTGNEKLFF. The CDR3 nucleotides read TGTGCCAGCGGACGGACAGGGAATGAAAAACTGTTTTTT.

The chain has TRBV6-1 and TRBJ1-2, with TRBD1 as a possible D gene (5 bases). This CDR3 is built from 11 residues. The V gene's germline CDR1 is MNHNS and CDR2 SASEGT. Trimming cost V 6 bases and J 10 bases, with 12 bases left between them. The CDR3 region is CASRTDTIYTF. CDR3 DNA: TGTGCCAGCAGAACGGACACAATCTACACCTTC.

About this clone: The junction differs from germline at one of its ends, possibly a read error. The rearrangement uses TRBV29-1 and TRBJ1-2, with a weak D call TRBD1 (6 bases). The CDR3 is 11 residues long. Germline CDR1 SQVTM, CDR2 ANQGSEA. Here the CDR3 DNA reads TGCAGCTGGACAGCCGTCTATGGCTACCCCTTC. This sequence encodes CSWTAVYGYPF.

The V and J genes are TRBV6-5 and TRBJ2-3; D may be TRBD2 (5 bases). The CDR3 runs 13 residues. The V end lost 10 bases, the J end lost 3 bases, and 14 bases lay between the germline ends. From germline, CDR1 is MNHEY and CDR2 SVGAGI. The CDR3 DNA follows: TGTGCCACAAGGCGGGTTCGGACAGATACGCAGTATTTT. As protein: CATRRVRTDTQYF.

The CDR3: CASSFSRGPGSNQPQHF. CDR3 in DNA: TGTGCCAGCAGCTTCTCCAGGGGGCCGGGTAGCAATCAGCCCCAGCATTTT. The chain carries TRBV27 and TRBJ1-5, with 8 nucleotides matching TRBD1. The CDR3 runs 17 residues. Germline CDR1 is MNHEY and CDR2 is SMNVEV (reference sequence). The trim removed 6 bases at V and 0 bases at J, leaving 10 bases unmatched.

The V and J genes are TRBV4-1 and TRBJ2-1; TRBD2 aligns across 8 bases. V shed 0 bases, J shed 0 bases, and the junction held 4 bases outside the gene matches. The CDR3 spans 17 residues. CDR1 and CDR2 from the germline V gene are MGHRA and YSYEKL. The chain's CDR3 is CASSQDTGTSSYNEQFF. The CDR3 nucleotides are TGCGCCAGCAGCCAAGACACCGGGACTAGCTCCTACAATGAGCAGTTCTTC.